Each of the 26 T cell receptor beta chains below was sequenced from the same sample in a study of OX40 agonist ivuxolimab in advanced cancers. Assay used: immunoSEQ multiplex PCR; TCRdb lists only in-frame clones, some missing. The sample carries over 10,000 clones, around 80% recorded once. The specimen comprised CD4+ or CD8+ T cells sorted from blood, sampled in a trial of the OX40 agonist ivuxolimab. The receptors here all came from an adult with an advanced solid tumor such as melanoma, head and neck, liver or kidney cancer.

As DNA, the CDR3 is TGTGCCAGCAGCCTTCCGGGACATAGGAACAATGAGCAGTTCTTC. It codes for CASSLPGHRNNEQFF. V usage is TRBV13 and J usage is TRBJ2-1, with a possible D match to TRBD1 (6 bases). Germline assignment: CDR1 PRHDT and CDR2 FYEKMQ (reference sequence). The V and J ends lost 5 bases and 5 bases respectively, with 16 bases between them. The CDR3 runs 15 residues.

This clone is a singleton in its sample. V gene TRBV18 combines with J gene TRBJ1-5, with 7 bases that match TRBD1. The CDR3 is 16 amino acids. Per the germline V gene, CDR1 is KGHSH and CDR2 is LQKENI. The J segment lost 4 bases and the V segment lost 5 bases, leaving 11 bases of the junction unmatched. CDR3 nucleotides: TGTGCCAGCTCAGACATTCGGGACAGATCAAATCAGCCCCAGCATTTT. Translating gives CASSDIRDRSNQPQHF.

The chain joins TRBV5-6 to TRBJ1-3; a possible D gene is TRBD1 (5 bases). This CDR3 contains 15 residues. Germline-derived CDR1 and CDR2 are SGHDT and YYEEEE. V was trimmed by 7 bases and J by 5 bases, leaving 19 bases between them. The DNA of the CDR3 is TGTGCCAGCTTCCTTACAGGCAGGGATAGAAACACCATATATTTT. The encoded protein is CASFLTGRDRNTIYF.

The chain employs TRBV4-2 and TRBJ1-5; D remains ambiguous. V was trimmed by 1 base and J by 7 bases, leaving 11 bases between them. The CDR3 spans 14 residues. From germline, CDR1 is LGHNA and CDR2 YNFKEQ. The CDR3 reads CASSQGGGGQPQHF. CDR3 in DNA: TGTGCCAGCAGCCAAGGGGGAGGAGGGCAGCCCCAGCATTTT.

The CDR3 nucleotides are TGTGCCAGTAGTATTCAAGGATCCACCGGGGAGCTGTTTTTT. The encoded protein is CASSIQGSTGELFF. V and J are TRBV19 and TRBJ2-2, with D hard to call. Germline V CDR1 and CDR2: LNHDA, SQIVND (reference sequence). V was trimmed by 3 bases and J by 4 bases, leaving 9 bases between them. The CDR3 is made up of 14 amino acids.

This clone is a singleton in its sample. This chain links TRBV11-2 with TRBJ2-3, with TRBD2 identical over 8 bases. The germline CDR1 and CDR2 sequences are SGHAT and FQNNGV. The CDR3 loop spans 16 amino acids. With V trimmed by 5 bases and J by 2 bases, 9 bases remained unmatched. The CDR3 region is CASSPGAAGATDTQYF. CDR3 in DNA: TGTGCCAGCAGCCCCGGAGCAGCGGGAGCCACAGATACGCAGTATTTT.

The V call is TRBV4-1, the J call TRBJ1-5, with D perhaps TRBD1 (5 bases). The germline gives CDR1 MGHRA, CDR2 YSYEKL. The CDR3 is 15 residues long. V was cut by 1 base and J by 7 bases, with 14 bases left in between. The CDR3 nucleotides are TGCGCCAGCAGCCAAGGGCTCGGGGGTGCGCAGCCCCAGCATTTT. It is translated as CASSQGLGGAQPQHF.

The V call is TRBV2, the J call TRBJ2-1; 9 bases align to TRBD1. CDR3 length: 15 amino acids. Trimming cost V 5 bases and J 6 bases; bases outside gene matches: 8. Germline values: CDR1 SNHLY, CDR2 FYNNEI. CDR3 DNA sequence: TGTGCCAGCAGTCAGACAGGGGGAATTAGCAATGAGCAGTTCTTC. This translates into CASSQTGGISNEQFF. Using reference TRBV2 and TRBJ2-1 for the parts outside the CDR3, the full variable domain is EPEVTQTPSHQVTQMGQEVILRCVPISNHLYFYWYRQILGQKVEFLVSFYNNEISEKSEIFDDQFSVERPDGSNFTLKIRSTKLEDSAMYFCASSQTGGISNEQFFGPGTRLTVL.

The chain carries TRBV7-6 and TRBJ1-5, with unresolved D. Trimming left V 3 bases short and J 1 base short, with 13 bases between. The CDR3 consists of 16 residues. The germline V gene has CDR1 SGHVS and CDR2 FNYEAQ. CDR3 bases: TGTGCCAGCAGCTTTGACGCGGGAAGGAGCAATCAGCCCCAGCATTTT. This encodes CASSFDAGRSNQPQHF. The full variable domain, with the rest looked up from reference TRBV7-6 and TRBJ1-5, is GAGVSQSPRYKVTKRGQDVALRCDPISGHVSLYWYRQALGQGPEFLTYFNYEAQQDKSGLPNDRFSAERPEGSISTLTIQRTEQRDSAMYRCASSFDAGRSNQPQHFGDGTRLSIL.

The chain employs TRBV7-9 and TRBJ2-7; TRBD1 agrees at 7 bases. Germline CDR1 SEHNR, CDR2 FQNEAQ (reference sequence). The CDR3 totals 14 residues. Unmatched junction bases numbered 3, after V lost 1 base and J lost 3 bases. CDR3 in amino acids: CASSLGGQNYEQYF. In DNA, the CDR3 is TGTGCCAGCAGCTTAGGGGGACAGAACTACGAGCAGTACTTC.

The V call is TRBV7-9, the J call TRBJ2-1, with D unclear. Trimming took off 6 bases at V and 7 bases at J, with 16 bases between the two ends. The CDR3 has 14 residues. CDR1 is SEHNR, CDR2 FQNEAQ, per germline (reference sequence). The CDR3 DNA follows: TGTGCCAGCAGATACGGGCCCCTCGGGAATGAGCAGTTCTTC. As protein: CASRYGPLGNEQFF.

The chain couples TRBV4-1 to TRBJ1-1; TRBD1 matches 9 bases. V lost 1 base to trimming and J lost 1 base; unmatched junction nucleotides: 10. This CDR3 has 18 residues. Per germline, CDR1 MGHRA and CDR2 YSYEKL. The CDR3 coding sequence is TGCGCCAGCAGCCAAGGGGGGGACAGGGAGAAGAAGAACACTGAAGCTTTCTTT. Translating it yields CASSQGGDREKKNTEAFF.

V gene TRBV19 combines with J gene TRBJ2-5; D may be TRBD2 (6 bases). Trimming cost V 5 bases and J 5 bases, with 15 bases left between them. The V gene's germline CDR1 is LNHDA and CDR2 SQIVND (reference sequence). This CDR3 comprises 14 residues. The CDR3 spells CASSSTGGFETQYF. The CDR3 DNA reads TGTGCCAGTAGTTCTACAGGAGGGTTCGAGACCCAGTACTTC.

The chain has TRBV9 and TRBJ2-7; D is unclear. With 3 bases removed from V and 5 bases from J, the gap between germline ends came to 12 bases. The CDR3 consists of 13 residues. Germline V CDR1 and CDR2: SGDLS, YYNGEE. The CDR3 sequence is CASSAGKTNEQYF. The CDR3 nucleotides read TGTGCCAGCAGCGCCGGAAAGACCAACGAGCAGTACTTC.

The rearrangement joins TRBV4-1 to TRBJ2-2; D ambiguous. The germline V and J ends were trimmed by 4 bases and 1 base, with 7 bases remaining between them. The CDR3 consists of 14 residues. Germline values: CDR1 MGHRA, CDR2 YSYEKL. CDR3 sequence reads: CASSPHGNTGELFF. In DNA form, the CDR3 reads TGCGCCAGCAGCCCACACGGGAACACCGGGGAGCTGTTTTTT.

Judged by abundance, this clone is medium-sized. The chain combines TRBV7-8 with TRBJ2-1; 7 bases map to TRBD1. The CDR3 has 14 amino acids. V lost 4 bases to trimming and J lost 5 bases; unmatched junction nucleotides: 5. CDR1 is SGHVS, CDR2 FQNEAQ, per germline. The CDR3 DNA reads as TGTGCCAGCAGCTCCGGGACAGTCCACAATGAGCAGTTCTTC. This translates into CASSSGTVHNEQFF.

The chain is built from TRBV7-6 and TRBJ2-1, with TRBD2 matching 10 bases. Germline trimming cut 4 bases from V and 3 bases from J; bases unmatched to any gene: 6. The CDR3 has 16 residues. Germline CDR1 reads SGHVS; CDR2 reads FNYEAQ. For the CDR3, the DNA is TGTGCCAGCAGCTCTTTAGCGGGAGGCTACTACAATGAGCAGTTCTTC. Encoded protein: CASSSLAGGYYNEQFF.

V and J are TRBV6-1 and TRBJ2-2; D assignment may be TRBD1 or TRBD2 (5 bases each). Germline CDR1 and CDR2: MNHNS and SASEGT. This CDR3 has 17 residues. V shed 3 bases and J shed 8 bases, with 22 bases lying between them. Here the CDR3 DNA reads TGTGCCAGCAGTGACGGGGAGACAGACCGTAGTAAGGGGGAGCTGTTTTTT. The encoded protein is CASSDGETDRSKGELFF.

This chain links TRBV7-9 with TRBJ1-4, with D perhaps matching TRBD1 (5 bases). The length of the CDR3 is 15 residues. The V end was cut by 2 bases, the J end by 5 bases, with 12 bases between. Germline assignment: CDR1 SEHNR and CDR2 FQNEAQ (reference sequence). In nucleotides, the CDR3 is TGTGCCAGCAGCTTAACGGGGGGGTTAAATGAAAAACTGTTTTTT. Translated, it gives CASSLTGGLNEKLFF.

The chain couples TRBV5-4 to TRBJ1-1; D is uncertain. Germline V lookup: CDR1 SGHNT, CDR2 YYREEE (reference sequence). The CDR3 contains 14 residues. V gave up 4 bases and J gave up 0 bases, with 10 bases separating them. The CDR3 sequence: CASSNGLMNTEAFF. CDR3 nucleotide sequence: TGTGCCAGCAGCAACGGACTTATGAACACTGAAGCTTTCTTT.

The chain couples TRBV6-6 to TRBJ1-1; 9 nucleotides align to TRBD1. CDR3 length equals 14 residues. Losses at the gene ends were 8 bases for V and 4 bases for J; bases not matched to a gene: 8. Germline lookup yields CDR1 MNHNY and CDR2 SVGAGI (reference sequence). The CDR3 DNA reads TGTGCCAGCGAGGCGACAGGGGGGGGCACTGAAGCTTTCTTT. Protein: CASEATGGGTEAFF.

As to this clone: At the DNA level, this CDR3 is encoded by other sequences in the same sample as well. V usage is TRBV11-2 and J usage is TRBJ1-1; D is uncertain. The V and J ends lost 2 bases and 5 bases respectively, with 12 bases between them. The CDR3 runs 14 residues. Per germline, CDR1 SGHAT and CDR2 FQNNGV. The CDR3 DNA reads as TGTGCCAGCAGCTTAAGTACCAGAGGGACTGAAGCTTTCTTT. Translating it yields CASSLSTRGTEAFF.

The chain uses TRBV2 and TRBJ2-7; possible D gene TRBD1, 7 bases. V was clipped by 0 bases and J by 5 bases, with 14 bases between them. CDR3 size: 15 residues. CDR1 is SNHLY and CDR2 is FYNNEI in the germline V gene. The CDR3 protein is CASSEAGGRGNEQYF. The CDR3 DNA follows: TGTGCCAGCAGTGAAGCGGGAGGCAGGGGGAACGAGCAGTACTTC. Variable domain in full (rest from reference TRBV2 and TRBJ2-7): EPEVTQTPSHQVTQMGQEVILRCVPISNHLYFYWYRQILGQKVEFLVSFYNNEISEKSEIFDDQFSVERPDGSNFTLKIRSTKLEDSAMYFCASSEAGGRGNEQYFGPGTRLTVT.

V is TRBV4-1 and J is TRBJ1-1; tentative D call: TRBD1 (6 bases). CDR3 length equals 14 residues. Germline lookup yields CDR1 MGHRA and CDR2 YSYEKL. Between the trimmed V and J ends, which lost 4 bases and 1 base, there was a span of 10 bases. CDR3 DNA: TGCGCCAGCAGCCTAGGACAGAAGAACACTGAAGCTTTCTTT. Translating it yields CASSLGQKNTEAFF.

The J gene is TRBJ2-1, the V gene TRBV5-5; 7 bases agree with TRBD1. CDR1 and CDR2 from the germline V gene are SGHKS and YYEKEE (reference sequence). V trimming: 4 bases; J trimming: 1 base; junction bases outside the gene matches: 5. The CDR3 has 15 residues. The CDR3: CASSTGQVSYNEQFF. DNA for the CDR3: TGTGCCAGCAGCACCGGACAGGTTTCCTACAATGAGCAGTTCTTC. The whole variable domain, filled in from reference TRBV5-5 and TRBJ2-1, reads DAGVTQSPTHLIKTRGQQVTLRCSPISGHKSVSWYQQVLGQGPQFIFQYYEKEERGRGNFPDRFSARQFPNYSSELNVNALLLGDSALYLCASSTGQVSYNEQFFGPGTRLTVL.

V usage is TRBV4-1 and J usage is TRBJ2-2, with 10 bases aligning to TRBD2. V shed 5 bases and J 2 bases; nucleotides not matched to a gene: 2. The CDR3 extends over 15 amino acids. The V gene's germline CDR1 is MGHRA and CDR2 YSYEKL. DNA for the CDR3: TGCGCCAGCAGCGCTAGCGGGGGAAACACCGGGGAGCTGTTTTTT. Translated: CASSASGGNTGELFF.